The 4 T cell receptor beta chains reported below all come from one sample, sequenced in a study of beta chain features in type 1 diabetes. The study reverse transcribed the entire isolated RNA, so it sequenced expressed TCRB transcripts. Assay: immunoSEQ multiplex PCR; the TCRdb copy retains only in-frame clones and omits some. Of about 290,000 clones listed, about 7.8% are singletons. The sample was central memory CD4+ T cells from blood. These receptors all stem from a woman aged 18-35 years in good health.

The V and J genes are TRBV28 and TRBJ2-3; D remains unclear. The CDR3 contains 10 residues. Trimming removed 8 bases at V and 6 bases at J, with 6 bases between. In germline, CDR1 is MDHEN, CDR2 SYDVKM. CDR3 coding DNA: TGTGCCAGCTTAAGGGATACGCAGTATTTT. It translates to CASLRDTQYF.

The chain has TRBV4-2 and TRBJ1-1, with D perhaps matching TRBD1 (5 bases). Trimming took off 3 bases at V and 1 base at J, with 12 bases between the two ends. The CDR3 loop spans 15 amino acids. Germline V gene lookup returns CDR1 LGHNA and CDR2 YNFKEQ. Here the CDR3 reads CASSQTQTENTEAFF. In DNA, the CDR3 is TGTGCCAGCAGCCAGACTCAGACAGAGAACACTGAAGCTTTCTTT.

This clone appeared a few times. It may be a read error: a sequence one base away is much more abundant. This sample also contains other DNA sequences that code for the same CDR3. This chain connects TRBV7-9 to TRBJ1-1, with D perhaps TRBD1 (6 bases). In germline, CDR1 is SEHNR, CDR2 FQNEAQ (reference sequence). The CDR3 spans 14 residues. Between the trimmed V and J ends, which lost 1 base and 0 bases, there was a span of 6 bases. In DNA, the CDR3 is TGTGCCAGCAGCTTAGGACAGGTGAACACTGAAGCTTTCTTT. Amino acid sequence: CASSLGQVNTEAFF.

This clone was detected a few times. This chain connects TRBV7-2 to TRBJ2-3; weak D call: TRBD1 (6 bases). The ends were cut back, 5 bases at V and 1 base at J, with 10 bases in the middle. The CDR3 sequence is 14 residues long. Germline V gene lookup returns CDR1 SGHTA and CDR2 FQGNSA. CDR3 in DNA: TGTGCCAGCAGCGGCAGGGGAGGCACAGATACGCAGTATTTT. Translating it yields CASSGRGGTDTQYF.